This TCR beta chain came from a study of regulatory T cells in long-lasting Graves disease. The overall study: Persistent Graves' disease meant over 5 years of antithyroid drugs with positive TSH receptor antibodies. Study-level points and caveats: Sample size was small, which may have lowered accuracy. Persistent Graves' patients showed a TCR diversity that was lower than that of newly diagnosed ones. The study found TRBV28, TRBJ1-2 and TRBJ2-5 favored in persistent disease.

A word on this clonotype: Its antigen is not known.

Time point noted: persistent/refractory GD, antithyroid drugs over 5 years with positive TRAb. PBMC-derived RNA was used for the TCR library. Arm-PCR of CDR3 regions and iRepertoire HTBI primers were the basis on which TCR beta libraries were built. TCRdb re-called the multiplex PCR reads through MiXCR, storing one row per CDR3 protein. Counted here are over 450,000 distinct CDR3 sequences, 20% to 25% occurring once; the ten biggest clones make up roughly 7%. In germline, CDR1 is MGHRA, CDR2 YSYEKL. This CDR3 region has 15 residues. V was cut by 0 bases and J by 2 bases, with 8 bases left in between. Sequenced material: peripheral blood mononuclear cells (PBMCs), taken when the disease was refractory, from a patient treated with antithyroid drugs. This receptor was obtained from a female donor with Graves disease. The rearrangement uses TRBV4-1 and TRBJ1-5, with a tentative D call TRBD1 (5 bases). The CDR3 protein is CASSQETAGNQPQHF. The CDR3 coding sequence is TGCGCCAGCAGCCAAGAGACAGCAGGCAATCAGCCCCAGCATTTT.